Below, 29 T cell receptor beta chains from the same sample are listed, as sequenced in a study of shared clonotypes between healthy human individuals. Terminally differentiated effector memory CD45RA+ cells were excluded from the naive CD8 cells, which were CD45RO-negative and positively selected for CCR7. The table came from immunoSEQ multiplex PCR; TCRdb's copy has only in-frame clones and leaves some out. The table lists about 2 million clones, approximately 95% of them singletons. What was sequenced was naive CD8+ T cells sorted from blood. Source of these receptors: a man younger than 30 in good health.

To note about this clone: Other DNA sequences in this specimen translate into the identical CDR3. V and J are TRBV28 and TRBJ2-3; D is undetermined. The CDR3 is 11 residues long. Germline V gene data show CDR1 as MDHEN and CDR2 as SYDVKM. V dropped 3 bases and J dropped 6 bases, with 4 bases sitting between them. Here the CDR3 DNA reads TGTGCCAGCAGTTTTACCGATACGCAGTATTTT. Residues: CASSFTDTQYF.

This chain uses TRBV7-9 with TRBJ2-1; D may be TRBD2 (6 bases). CDR1 is SEHNR, CDR2 FQNEAQ, per germline (reference sequence). V lost 7 bases and J 7 bases, leaving 23 bases between the germline ends. This CDR3 spans 16 amino acids. In DNA, the CDR3 is TGTGCCAGCACCGAGGTCGGGGGATCCCTTACAAATGAGCAGTTCTTC. Protein: CASTEVGGSLTNEQFF.

This clone is a singleton in its sample. The chain combines TRBV19 with TRBJ2-1, with no clear D. Germline V gene sequence: CDR1 LNHDA, CDR2 SQIVND (reference sequence). V was shortened by 3 bases and J by 8 bases, with 8 bases between the two germline ends. The CDR3 is 12 residues long. CDR3 residues: CASSMGLDEQFF. Written as DNA, the CDR3 is TGTGCCAGTAGTATGGGCCTAGATGAGCAGTTCTTC.

J is TRBJ2-2 and V is TRBV12-2; the table's D call, TRBD2, was not checked against the DNA. TRBV12-2 is a pseudogene locus. The CDR3 is made up of 19 amino acids. In DNA form, the CDR3 reads TGTGCAAGTCGCCCGTTGGCGTCTCTAGCGGGGGCCCACACCGGGGAGCTGTTTTTT. Amino acid sequence: CASRPLASLAGAHTGELFF.

The rearrangement uses TRBV4-1 and TRBJ1-1; D gene unclear. The germline gives CDR1 MGHRA, CDR2 YSYEKL. Trimming left V 4 bases short and J 3 bases short, with 15 bases between. The CDR3 has 15 amino acids. This chain's CDR3 is CASSPLPRVDTEAFF. For the CDR3, the DNA is TGCGCCAGCAGCCCCCTACCGAGGGTCGACACTGAAGCTTTCTTT.

This CDR3 is CASSYDDWGYEQYF. For the CDR3, the DNA is TGTGCCAGCAGTTACGACGATTGGGGCTACGAGCAGTACTTC. This rearrangement joins TRBV6-5 to TRBJ2-7; D not resolved. V lost 2 bases, J lost 3 bases, and 11 bases lay in between. The germline V gene encodes CDR1 MNHEY and CDR2 SVGAGI. CDR3 length: 14 residues.

The chain joins TRBV28 to TRBJ2-5; 8 nucleotides match TRBD1. Germline V lookup: CDR1 MDHEN, CDR2 SYDVKM. With 5 bases clipped from V and 1 base from J, the junction kept 9 bases outside the gene matches. This CDR3 has 16 amino acids. CDR3: CASSPYQGASQETQYF. CDR3 sequence (DNA): TGTGCCAGCAGTCCGTACCAGGGGGCCAGCCAAGAGACCCAGTACTTC.

The J gene is TRBJ2-7, the V gene TRBV4-3; D possibly corresponds to TRBD2 (7 bases). Looked up from germline, CDR1 is LGHNA and CDR2 is YSLEER. The CDR3 spans 14 residues. The V gene lost 1 base and the J gene lost 6 bases, with 13 bases spanning the gap. The CDR3 DNA reads TGCGCCAGCAGCCAAGTGGCAGGGGAGGGCGAGCAGTACTTC. This sequence encodes CASSQVAGEGEQYF.

The rearrangement links TRBV4-2 to TRBJ2-7, with D perhaps matching TRBD1 (5 bases). Germline CDR1 and CDR2: LGHNA and YNFKEQ. Trimming took 0 bases from V and 0 from J, leaving 15 bases between them. The length of the CDR3 is 17 residues. The CDR3 spells CASSQEAGVGPSYEQYF. Here the CDR3 DNA reads TGTGCCAGCAGCCAAGAGGCTGGCGTGGGGCCCTCCTACGAGCAGTACTTC.

The V gene is TRBV27, the J gene TRBJ2-7; possibly TRBD1 or TRBD2 for D (5 bases each). Germline CDR1 and CDR2: MNHEY and SMNVEV (reference sequence). V was clipped by 4 bases and J by 2 bases, with 12 bases between them. The CDR3 covers 14 residues. The DNA for the CDR3 is TGTGCCAGCAGTTCGCGCAGGGACCCCTACGAGCAGTACTTC. This encodes CASSSRRDPYEQYF.

A note on this clone: This sample includes further DNA sequences coding for the same CDR3. The V call is TRBV12-5, the J call TRBJ2-7, with D unresolved. Between the trimmed V and J ends, which lost 1 base and 1 base, there was a span of 5 bases. CDR1 is LGHNT, CDR2 FRNRAP, per germline. CDR3 length: 13 residues. For the CDR3, the DNA is TGTGCTAGTGGTTTGGGGGCGTCCTACGAGCAGTACTTC. It is translated as CASGLGASYEQYF.

V is TRBV4-1 and J is TRBJ2-7; TRBD1 might be the D (5 bases). Trimming shortened V by 5 bases and J by 3 bases, and 17 bases separated the two germline ends. The CDR3 extends over 15 amino acids. Germline lookup yields CDR1 MGHRA and CDR2 YSYEKL. DNA for the CDR3: TGCGCCAGCAGCGGCGAAGGGGTAACGAGCTACGAGCAGTACTTC. This gives the protein CASSGEGVTSYEQYF.

For this clone: Other DNA sequences within the sample encode an identical CDR3. This chain connects TRBV6-5 to TRBJ2-5; D call uncertain. The CDR3 is 13 residues long. Trimming took off 2 bases at V and 2 bases at J, with 6 bases between the two ends. Looked up from germline, CDR1 is MNHEY and CDR2 is SVGAGI. CDR3 sequence reads: CASSYPEQETQYF. The CDR3 nucleotides read TGTGCCAGCAGTTACCCAGAGCAAGAGACCCAGTACTTC.

V and J are TRBV15 and TRBJ2-6, with TRBD1 matching 7 bases. Germline CDR1 is LNHNV and CDR2 is YYDKDF (reference sequence). V lost 0 bases and J lost 11; bases outside the gene matches: 13. The CDR3 loop spans 17 amino acids. CDR3: CATSRDDQGESSDVLTF. Here the CDR3 DNA reads TGTGCCACCAGCAGAGATGACCAGGGGGAGTCCTCCGACGTCCTGACTTTC.

V and J are TRBV2 and TRBJ2-7; 8 positions agree with TRBD1. Trimming took 3 bases from V and 4 from J; bases not matched to a gene: 2. The CDR3 has 13 amino acids. From germline, CDR1 is SNHLY and CDR2 FYNNEI. The CDR3 here is CASSDNRGYEQYF. DNA of the CDR3: TGTGCCAGCAGTGACAACAGGGGGTACGAGCAGTACTTC.

With respect to this clone: The same CDR3 arises from other DNA sequences in this sample as well. The rearrangement joins TRBV5-4 to TRBJ2-3, with D hard to call. Trimming left V 4 bases short and J 0 bases short, with 6 bases between. Germline V gene data show CDR1 as SGHNT and CDR2 as YYREEE (reference sequence). The length of the CDR3 is 13 residues. The CDR3 coding sequence is TGTGCCAGCAGCCCCTCTAGCACAGATACGCAGTATTTT. Its translation is CASSPSSTDTQYF.

With respect to this clone: A read error may be the cause here, since a much bigger clone is one base away. This sample includes further DNA sequences coding for the same CDR3. The chain joins TRBV27 to TRBJ2-2; D call uncertain. The CDR3 sequence is 14 residues long. V was cut by 4 bases and J by 1 base, with 7 bases left in between. CDR1 is MNHEY, CDR2 SMNVEV, per germline (reference sequence). The CDR3 sequence is CASSYGQNTGELFF. The CDR3 DNA reads TGTGCCAGCAGTTATGGGCAGAACACCGGGGAGCTGTTTTTT.

This clone has a single count. One end of the junction fails to match germline, which may point to a read error. The V and J genes are TRBV6-4 and TRBJ2-7; 14 positions match TRBD2. Germline V lookup: CDR1 MRHNA, CDR2 SNTAGT. The CDR3 is 14 amino acids. For the CDR3, the DNA is TGTGCCAGCGGGGACTCGGGACTAGCGGGAGAGCCGTACTTC. Translating gives CASGDSGLAGEPYF.

The gene calls are TRBV5-4 and TRBJ2-3; 9 positions agree with TRBD1. Germline trimming cut 2 bases from V and 6 bases from J; bases unmatched to any gene: 7. The length of the CDR3 is 15 residues. Germline V gene sequence: CDR1 SGHNT, CDR2 YYREEE (reference sequence). The CDR3 spells CASSLRDRDPDTQYF. The CDR3 DNA sequence: TGTGCCAGCAGCTTACGGGACAGGGACCCGGATACGCAGTATTTT.

Remarks on this clone: The identical CDR3 is also encoded by other nucleotide sequences in the sample. The chain has TRBV27 and TRBJ1-6; the D is unclear. Between the trimmed V and J ends, which lost 3 bases and 4 bases, there was a span of 7 bases. This CDR3 is built from 14 residues. The germline V gene encodes CDR1 MNHEY and CDR2 SMNVEV (reference sequence). The CDR3, as DNA: TGTGCCAGCAGTTTGAGAGGGTATAATTCACCCCTCCACTTT. Its protein product is CASSLRGYNSPLHF.

This chain joins TRBV7-2 and TRBJ2-3; D gene ambiguous. The CDR3 length is 16 residues. The ends were cut back, 3 bases at V and 2 bases at J, with 15 bases in the middle. Germline CDR1 is SGHTA and CDR2 is FQGNSA. The CDR3 reads CASSFGSAPDTDTQYF. The CDR3 nucleotides are TGTGCCAGCAGCTTCGGGTCAGCACCAGACACAGATACGCAGTATTTT.

Details on this clone: An end of the junction differs from the germline gene, which may be a read error. The chain uses TRBV7-7 and TRBJ2-7; 8 positions agree with TRBD2. CDR1 and CDR2 from the germline V gene are SSHAT and FNYEAQ (reference sequence). The CDR3 is 14 residues long. The CDR3 region has the DNA TGTGCTAGCACGCCAGCGGGGGCCAAGGACGAGCAGTACTTC. It encodes CASTPAGAKDEQYF.

The V and J genes are TRBV4-1 and TRBJ2-1; D unresolved. V lost 0 bases to trimming and J lost 2 bases, with 8 bases between them. The germline CDR1 and CDR2 sequences are MGHRA and YSYEKL. The length of the CDR3 is 15 residues. The chain's CDR3 is CASSQDSATYNEQFF. In DNA form, the CDR3 reads TGCGCCAGCAGCCAAGATTCGGCAACCTACAATGAGCAGTTCTTC.

CDR3 sequence reads: CASSYYQGSTDTQYF. The CDR3 coding sequence is TGTGCCAGCAGTTATTACCAGGGAAGCACAGATACGCAGTATTTT. This chain links TRBV27 with TRBJ2-3; the D gene is possibly TRBD1 (5 bases). V shed 4 bases and J shed 0 bases, with 11 bases lying between them. The CDR3 covers 15 residues. CDR1 and CDR2 from the germline V gene are MNHEY and SMNVEV (reference sequence).

This chain joins TRBV7-2 and TRBJ2-7; perhaps TRBD2 as D (6 bases). The CDR3 sequence is 14 residues long. Looked up from germline, CDR1 is SGHTA and CDR2 is FQGNSA. V gave up 5 bases and J gave up 1 base, with 12 bases separating them. The CDR3, as DNA: TGTGCCAGCAGCACCCGGGAGTCTTCCTACGAGCAGTACTTC. It translates to CASSTRESSYEQYF.

The chain links TRBV13 to TRBJ2-7, with 7 bases that match TRBD2. The ends lost 5 bases at V and 6 bases at J; junction bases unmatched: 4. Germline CDR1 reads PRHDT; CDR2 reads FYEKMQ (reference sequence). CDR3 length: 12 amino acids. The CDR3 DNA follows: TGTGCCAGCAGCCAGGGACTACTCGAGCAGTACTTC. It yields the protein CASSQGLLEQYF.

The chain recombines TRBV27 with TRBJ1-5; 7 nucleotides agree with TRBD1. Germline values: CDR1 MNHEY, CDR2 SMNVEV (reference sequence). Germline trimming cut 4 bases from V and 7 bases from J; bases unmatched to any gene: 7. CDR3 length: 14 residues. The CDR3 reads CASSSETGPQPQHF. The CDR3 region has the DNA TGTGCCAGCAGTTCAGAGACAGGGCCCCAGCCCCAGCATTTT.

This rearrangement joins TRBV28 to TRBJ1-1; 10 bases line up with TRBD1. CDR1 is MDHEN and CDR2 is SYDVKM in the germline V gene. This CDR3 is 15 amino acids long. V lost 5 bases to trimming and J lost 8 bases; unmatched junction nucleotides: 11. In DNA, the CDR3 is TGTGCCAGCAGTCCAGGACAGGGGGTTCTGTCGGAAGCTTTCTTT. It is translated as CASSPGQGVLSEAFF.

The chain uses TRBV13 and TRBJ1-2; D remains ambiguous. The germline V gene encodes CDR1 PRHDT and CDR2 FYEKMQ (reference sequence). There are 17 residues in the CDR3. Trimming removed 3 bases at V and 3 bases at J, with 20 bases between. The CDR3 is CASSFRVVENQDYGYTF. In DNA form, the CDR3 reads TGTGCCAGCAGCTTTAGGGTAGTAGAAAACCAAGACTATGGCTACACCTTC.